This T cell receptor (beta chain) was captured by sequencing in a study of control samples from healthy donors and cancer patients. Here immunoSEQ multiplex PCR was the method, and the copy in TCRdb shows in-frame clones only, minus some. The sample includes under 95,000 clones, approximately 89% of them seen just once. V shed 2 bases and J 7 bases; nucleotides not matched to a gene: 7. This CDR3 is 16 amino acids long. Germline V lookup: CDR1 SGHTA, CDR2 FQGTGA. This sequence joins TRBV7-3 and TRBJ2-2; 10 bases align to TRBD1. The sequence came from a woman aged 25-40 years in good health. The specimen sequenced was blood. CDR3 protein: CASSLSGQGEGGELFF. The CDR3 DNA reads TGTGCCAGCAGCTTATCCGGACAGGGGGAAGGCGGGGAGCTGTTTTTT. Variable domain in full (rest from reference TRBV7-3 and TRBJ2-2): GAGVSQTPSNKVTEKGKYVELRCDPISGHTALYWYRQSLGQGPEFLIYFQGTGAADDSGLPNDRFFAVRPEGSVSTLKIQRTERGDSAVYLCASSLSGQGEGGELFFGEGSRLTVL.